The sequence of this T cell receptor (beta chain) was determined in a study of blood T cell repertoires in COVID-19. About the research overall: Samples taken during acute and convalescent COVID-19 were collected in the United States, Italy and Spain.

V was clipped by 0 bases and J by 4 bases, with 13 bases between them. Looked up from germline, CDR1 is LNHNV and CDR2 is YYDKDF (reference sequence). The CDR3 sequence is 16 residues long. Clones were sequenced by immunoSEQ multiplex PCR, and TCRdb holds only the in-frame ones, with some missing. The sample has hundreds of thousands of clones, around 84% seen once. V gene TRBV15 combines with J gene TRBJ1-3, with a possible D match to TRBD1 (5 bases). This clonotype was sampled from a woman aged 40 to 50 with acute COVID-19. The specimen was PBMCs or T cells enriched from blood (not recorded which). The CDR3 sequence: CATSRDRGEGGNTIYF. The CDR3 nucleotides read TGTGCCACCAGCAGAGATCGGGGGGAAGGAGGAAACACCATATATTTT. The variable domain in full, completed from reference TRBV15 and TRBJ1-3, reads DAMVIQNPRYQVTQFGKPVTLSCSQTLNHNVMYWYQQKSSQAPKLLFHYYDKDFNNEADTPDNFQSRRPNTSFCFLDIRSPGLGDTAMYLCATSRDRGEGGNTIYFGEGSWLTVV.